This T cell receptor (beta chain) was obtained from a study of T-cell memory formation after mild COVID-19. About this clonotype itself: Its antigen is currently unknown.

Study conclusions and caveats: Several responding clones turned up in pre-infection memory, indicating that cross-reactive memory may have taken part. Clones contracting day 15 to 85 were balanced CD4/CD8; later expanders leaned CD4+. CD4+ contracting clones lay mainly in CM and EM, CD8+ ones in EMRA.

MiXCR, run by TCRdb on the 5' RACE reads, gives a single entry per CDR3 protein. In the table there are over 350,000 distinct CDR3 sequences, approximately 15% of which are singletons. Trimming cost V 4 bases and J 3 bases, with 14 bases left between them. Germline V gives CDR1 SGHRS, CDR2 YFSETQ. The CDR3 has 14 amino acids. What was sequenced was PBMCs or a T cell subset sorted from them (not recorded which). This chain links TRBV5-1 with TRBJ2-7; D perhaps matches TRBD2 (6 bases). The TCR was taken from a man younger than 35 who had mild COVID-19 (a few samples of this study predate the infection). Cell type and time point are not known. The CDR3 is CASSPSGTHYEQYF. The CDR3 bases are TGCGCCAGCAGCCCCTCCGGGACTCACTACGAGCAGTACTTC.